This section outlines one T cell receptor (beta chain) sequence together with its context. Its recognized antigen is unknown. There are no base qualities to consult, and no much larger clone falls within one base. The CDR3 contains 15 residues, cysteine and phenylalanine counted. Of all the DNA, just the CDR3 is kept, 45 bases in frame from base 1. The germline V gene sets CDR1 to MDHEN and CDR2 to SYDVKM. At the junction V is shortened by 3 bases and J by 0 bases, with 11 bases in between. The collaborating institutions used their own protocols to collect whole blood in K2EDTA tubes. For TCRbeta analysis, collaborator samples were shipped as frozen whole blood, as isolated PBMCs, or as DNA extracted from either sample type. The immunoSEQ Assay, a bias-controlled multiplex PCR, was used to amplify TCRbeta CDR3 regions from genomic DNA. Concerning the study's data processing: Nucleated cell counts per sample were estimated from amplification of reference gene primers within the assay. To quantify the absolute abundance of each unique TCRbeta CDR3 rearrangement, sequence reads were collapsed and filtered. Productive Simpson clonality was computed per sample as the square root of Simpson's diversity index over productive rearrangements. In its TCRdb copy, this immuneACCESS table keeps in-frame sequences only and misses some clones. Where compared with another copy, unresolved V genes explain less than half of these, and the others have no known cause. Clonal size and the V and J genes are those of that table, whereas D and trimming came from the DNA. The sample table shows under 110,000 clones, and about 90% are seen once. 15% to 20% of the sample is in the top ten clones.

This sample is drawn from a study of blood T cell repertoires in COVID-19 (TCRdb year 2020). About the investigation overall: The collaborator samples originated in the United States, Italy and Spain and spanned the acute and convalescent phases of COVID-19. The repertoires were released in a freely available public database meant as a resource for research on the immune response to SARS-CoV-2. The sample metadata nearly always contained a de-identified subject ID, COVID-19 status, age in years and sex. The samples were drawn from the first 160 participants of the ongoing ImmuneRACE study and from 1,254 subjects provided by 6 global collaborators. Deeply sampled blood TCRbeta repertoires from subjects exposed to, actively infected with, or recovered from COVID-19 were included in the dataset. The material from the prospective study consisted of cDNA or gDNA derived from T cells, B-cell-depleted T cells, or PBMCs. HLA class I and class II types, where available, came from metadata supplied by the sample provider rather than from assay-based typing.

On the study overall, not on this receptor specifically: The amount of clinical and demographic metadata varied by source and participant and was provided uncurated.

The chain was built from TRBV28 and TRBJ2-5, with a tentative D gene TRBD2 over 5 matching bases. The sequenced material came from peripheral blood. The source of this sequence is a man between 45 and 60 years old with acute or convalescent COVID-19. At the DNA level, the sequence is TGTGCCAGCAGTTTTGGGAGCCCGTACCAAGAGACCCAGTACTTC. Its translation is CASSFGSPYQETQYF. The CDR3, completed at both ends by the reference TRBV28 and TRBJ2-5 genes, gives the full variable domain DVKVTQSSRYLVKRTGEKVFLECVQDMDHENMFWYRQDPGLGLRLIYFSYDVKMKEKGDIPEGYSVSREKKERFSLILESASTNQTSMYLCASSFGSPYQETQYFGPGTRLLVL.